A selection of T cell receptor beta chains follows, all from one sample in a study of regulatory T cells in long-lasting Graves disease. A single record per CDR3 protein comes from TCRdb applying MiXCR to the multiplex PCR reads. Of about 470,000 distinct CDR3 sequences listed, approximately 15% were seen once; the top ten hold roughly 17%. This sample was also put to use in a study of T cells in Graves' hyperthyroidism and ophthalmopathy.

The source was peripheral blood mononuclear cells (PBMCs), collected at new diagnosis, from a patient treated with antithyroid drugs. Source of these receptors: a woman aged 30 to 39 with Graves disease. The CDR3 runs from the conserved cysteine through the conserved F or W. The order of the fields is D gene, V gene, J gene, clone size, CDR3 DNA, CDR3 protein. D genes are given only for firm matches. Not every row has a clone size; where given, it reads once, few, many or a size class.

D gene: TRBD2; V gene: TRBV24-1; J gene: TRBJ2-1; clone size: -; CDR3 DNA: TGTGCCACCGGAAGCGGGAGTAACAATGAGCAGTTCTTC; CDR3 protein: CATGSGSNNEQFF
D gene: -; V gene: TRBV6-2/TRBV6-3; J gene: TRBJ2-3; clone size: few; CDR3 DNA: TGTGCCAGCAGTTACTCGAAGACTACGCAGTATTTT; CDR3 protein: CASSYSKTTQYF
D gene: TRBD1; V gene: TRBV11-1; J gene: TRBJ2-5; clone size: -; CDR3 DNA: TGTGCCAGCAGCTTGGACAGGGAAGAGACCCAGTACTTC; CDR3 protein: CASSLDREETQYF
D gene: TRBD2; V gene: TRBV11-2; J gene: TRBJ2-3; clone size: many; CDR3 DNA: TGTGCCAGCAGCTTCGGTGTTAGCGGGATCTCAGATACGCAGTATTTT; CDR3 protein: CASSFGVSGISDTQYF
D gene: -; V gene: TRBV19; J gene: TRBJ2-6; clone size: few; CDR3 DNA: TGTGCCAGTACCCCCGGGGCCTCTGGGGCCAACGTCCTGACTTTC; CDR3 protein: CASTPGASGANVLTF
D gene: TRBD2; V gene: TRBV9; J gene: TRBJ2-3; clone size: few; CDR3 DNA: TGTGCCAGCAGCTCCCCCCGGGAGGGGCCCCAGGTCACAGATACGCAGTATTTT; CDR3 protein: CASSSPREGPQVTDTQYF
D gene: TRBD2; V gene: TRBV11-2; J gene: TRBJ2-1; clone size: -; CDR3 DNA: TGTGCCAGCAGCGTAAGGACTAGCGGGGGGGAGCTGTTCTTC; CDR3 protein: CASSVRTSGGELFF
D gene: -; V gene: TRBV30; J gene: TRBJ2-7; clone size: few; CDR3 DNA: TGTGCCTGGAGTGGTCACTACGAGCAGTACTTC; CDR3 protein: CAWSGHYEQYF
D gene: -; V gene: TRBV6-1; J gene: TRBJ1-5; clone size: few; CDR3 DNA: TGTGCCAGCAATCGACAGGCAAATCAGCCCCAGCATTTT; CDR3 protein: CASNRQANQPQHF
D gene: TRBD1; V gene: TRBV10-3; J gene: TRBJ2-3; clone size: few; CDR3 DNA: TGTGCCATCAGGGGCCGGGACAGGAGCACAGATACGCAGTATTTT; CDR3 protein: CAIRGRDRSTDTQYF
D gene: -; V gene: TRBV24-1; J gene: TRBJ1-5; clone size: few; CDR3 DNA: TGTGCCACCAGTGTGGGGTTTAGCAATCAGTCCCAGCATTTT; CDR3 protein: CATSVGFSNQSQHF
D gene: -; V gene: TRBV5-6; J gene: TRBJ2-1; clone size: many; CDR3 DNA: TGTGCCAGCAGCTTGGGTGGGACTCGATACAATGAGCAGTTCTTC; CDR3 protein: CASSLGGTRYNEQFF
D gene: -; V gene: TRBV12-3/TRBV12-4; J gene: TRBJ2-3; clone size: many; CDR3 DNA: TGTGCCAGCAGTTTATACCCTCCTACTAGCACAGATACGCAGTATTTT; CDR3 protein: CASSLYPPTSTDTQYF
D gene: TRBD1; V gene: TRBV5-1; J gene: TRBJ1-1; clone size: many; CDR3 DNA: TGCGCCAGCAGCGGACAGGGGAATTCGAACACTGAAGCTTTCTTT; CDR3 protein: CASSGQGNSNTEAFF
D gene: TRBD2; V gene: TRBV10-3; J gene: TRBJ2-3; clone size: -; CDR3 DNA: TGTGCCATCAGCCAGGCCTCCACCGGGACTAGCGGGAACACAGATACGCAGTATTTT; CDR3 protein: CAISQASTGTSGNTDTQYF
D gene: -; V gene: TRBV29-1; J gene: TRBJ1-2; clone size: few; CDR3 DNA: TGCAGCGTTGTGTGGAACTATGGCTACACCTTC; CDR3 protein: CSVVWNYGYTF
D gene: -; V gene: TRBV7-9; J gene: TRBJ2-2; clone size: -; CDR3 DNA: TGTGCCAGCAGCTTAGCCCCCAGGGAAACCGGGGAGCTGTTTTTT; CDR3 protein: CASSLAPRETGELFF
D gene: -; V gene: TRBV5-1; J gene: TRBJ1-1; clone size: many; CDR3 DNA: TGCGCCAGCAGCTTGAAACCCTCGATAGGCACTGAAGCTTTCTTT; CDR3 protein: CASSLKPSIGTEAFF
D gene: -; V gene: TRBV28; J gene: TRBJ2-1; clone size: many; CDR3 DNA: TGTGCCAGCAGTTCGTTACTAGCCCGCTACAATGAGCAGTTCTTC; CDR3 protein: CASSSLLARYNEQFF
D gene: -; V gene: TRBV29-1; J gene: TRBJ1-2; clone size: few; CDR3 DNA: TGCAGCGTACCTTTTGAGGCCCTTACGGGGTATGGCTACACCTTC; CDR3 protein: CSVPFEALTGYGYTF
D gene: -; V gene: TRBV14; J gene: TRBJ2-7; clone size: once; CDR3 DNA: TGTGCCAGCAGCCTTACGTCTTTACACTACGAGCAGTACTTC; CDR3 protein: CASSLTSLHYEQYF
D gene: -; V gene: TRBV18; J gene: TRBJ2-2; clone size: -; CDR3 DNA: TGTGCCAGCCCACCCCCGACAGTCTTGAACACCGGGGAGCTGTTTTTT; CDR3 protein: CASPPPTVLNTGELFF
D gene: -; V gene: TRBV24-1; J gene: TRBJ2-5; clone size: few; CDR3 DNA: TGTGCCACCAGTGAGGGGAGGAAAGGGGGTCGAGAGACCCAGTACTTC; CDR3 protein: CATSEGRKGGRETQYF
D gene: -; V gene: TRBV28; J gene: TRBJ2-4; clone size: -; CDR3 DNA: TGTGCCAGCAGTCCACCCCCCCCCCTAGCCAAAAACATTCAGTACTTC; CDR3 protein: CASSPPPPLAKNIQYF
D gene: -; V gene: TRBV5-1; J gene: TRBJ2-5; clone size: -; CDR3 DNA: TGCGCCAGCAGCCCCCCGGTGGGCGGGGAGACCCAGTACTTC; CDR3 protein: CASSPPVGGETQYF
D gene: -; V gene: TRBV27; J gene: TRBJ2-7; clone size: -; CDR3 DNA: TGTGCCAGCACCATGGGGTACGAGCAGTACTTC; CDR3 protein: CASTMGYEQYF
D gene: -; V gene: TRBV20-1; J gene: TRBJ2-7; clone size: many; CDR3 DNA: TGCAGTGCTAGAGGCCCTCGGCGGGGACCCTCCTACGAGCAGTACTTC; CDR3 protein: CSARGPRRGPSYEQYF
D gene: -; V gene: TRBV6-9; J gene: TRBJ2-3; clone size: -; CDR3 DNA: TGTGCCAGCAGTTCGGCCGGCCTTGATACGCAGTATTTT; CDR3 protein: CASSSAGLDTQYF
D gene: -; V gene: TRBV10-3; J gene: TRBJ2-1; clone size: -; CDR3 DNA: TGTGCCATCAGTGACTCTTCGCGGGGACACAATGAGCAGTTCTTC; CDR3 protein: CAISDSSRGHNEQFF
D gene: -; V gene: TRBV30; J gene: TRBJ2-3; clone size: many; CDR3 DNA: TGTGCCTGGAGTGAGGCGCTATCCACAGATACGCAGTATTTT; CDR3 protein: CAWSEALSTDTQYF
D gene: TRBD2; V gene: TRBV4-1; J gene: TRBJ2-5; clone size: -; CDR3 DNA: TGCGCCAGCAGCCAAGAAGCGGCTAGCGGGAGGGTTGGGCAAGAGACCCAGTACTTC; CDR3 protein: CASSQEAASGRVGQETQYF
D gene: -; V gene: TRBV12-3/TRBV12-4; J gene: TRBJ2-3; clone size: -; CDR3 DNA: TGTGCCAGCACCCGGGACAGCACAGATACGCAGTATTTT; CDR3 protein: CASTRDSTDTQYF
D gene: TRBD2; V gene: TRBV3-1; J gene: TRBJ2-1; clone size: few; CDR3 DNA: TGTGCCAGCAGCCGACCTAGCGGGAGGTCCTACAATGAGCAGTTCTTC; CDR3 protein: CASSRPSGRSYNEQFF
D gene: -; V gene: TRBV9; J gene: TRBJ2-5; clone size: -; CDR3 DNA: TGTGCCAGCAGCGTAGAAACAGGCTACCAAGAGACCCAGTACTTC; CDR3 protein: CASSVETGYQETQYF
D gene: -; V gene: TRBV4-2; J gene: TRBJ2-7; clone size: few; CDR3 DNA: TGTGCCAGCAGCCAAAGGGTTAACGAGCAGTACTTC; CDR3 protein: CASSQRVNEQYF
D gene: TRBD1; V gene: TRBV10-3; J gene: TRBJ1-6; clone size: many; CDR3 DNA: TGTGCCATCAGTGATAGGGAGGGGGCCTTATCACCCCTCCACTTT; CDR3 protein: CAISDREGALSPLHF
D gene: -; V gene: TRBV29-1; J gene: TRBJ2-1; clone size: many; CDR3 DNA: TGCAGCGCCAGCGGGCAGACCACCTACAATGAGCAGTTCTTC; CDR3 protein: CSASGQTTYNEQFF